The clone carrying this T cell receptor (beta chain) was seen a single time. What it recognizes is unknown. Time point reported: peripheral blood 6 weeks after treatment start. There were between 1 and 8 samples from each patient, taken pretreatment and on-treatment. Synthetically made TCR analog templates were put into each PCR as spikes. Measured with immunoSEQ multiplex PCR; TCRdb has only the in-frame clones, and not every one. The sample shows some 51,000 clones, 88% of them seen only once. Germline CDR1 reads SNHLY; CDR2 reads FYNNEI. V lost 2 bases and J lost 7, with 5 bases in between. The CDR3 covers 11 residues. The data were taken from a study of PD-L1 blockade in urothelial cancer. As for the study in general: Before enrollment, 0 to 3 chemotherapy regimens had been given to patients.

Study-level findings and limits: Expansion of tumor-associated blood clones at 3 weeks was greater in durable-benefit patients.

This receptor was identified in a man aged 55 to 70 with urothelial cancer. The chain employs TRBV2 and TRBJ1-1; the D is unclear. The source was PBMCs, collected around atezolizumab (anti-PD-L1) treatment. The CDR3 spells CASSERSEAFF. DNA of the CDR3: TGTGCCAGCAGTGAACGGAGTGAAGCTTTCTTT.